The clone carrying this TCR beta chain showed up just a few times. This specimen belongs to a study of shared clonotypes between healthy human individuals. Assay used: immunoSEQ multiplex PCR; TCRdb lists only in-frame clones, some missing. The profile covers about 990,000 clones, with about 80% appearing a single time and roughly 0.65% taken by the ten largest. This CDR3 has 12 amino acids. The V gene's germline CDR1 is MNHEY and CDR2 SVGAGI. V was clipped by 0 bases and J by 12 bases, with 8 bases between them. The sequenced sample was memory CD4+ T cells from PBMCs. The subset is: CD45RA-negative fraction. The chain has TRBV6-5 and TRBJ1-4; no definite D call. This TCR derives from a man aged 18 to 29 in good health. Some clones in this sample may be carry-over from other donors' samples. In nucleotides, the CDR3 is TGTGCCAGCAGTTACTCCCAGTCCCAACTGTTTTTT. Its translation is CASSYSQSQLFF.